This T cell receptor beta chain originates from a study of cytomegalovirus exposure and HLA in healthy donors. PCR primers comprised 60 Vbeta and 13 Jbeta primers. This table comes from immunoSEQ multiplex PCR, and its TCRdb copy is limited to in-frame clones, with some not included. The table lists over 110,000 clones, 82% of them singletons. Germline V gene lookup returns CDR1 SGHVS and CDR2 FQNEAQ. V lost 5 bases and J 4 bases, leaving 20 bases between the germline ends. The CDR3 has 16 residues. The sequenced sample consisted of PBMCs. V and J are TRBV7-8 and TRBJ2-5, with a tentative D call TRBD2 (5 bases). The origin of this receptor is a male donor in good health and CMV-seronegative. The CDR3 sequence is CASSPEHEGVVETQYF. CDR3 sequence (DNA): TGTGCCAGCAGCCCAGAGCATGAGGGAGTTGTAGAGACCCAGTACTTC.